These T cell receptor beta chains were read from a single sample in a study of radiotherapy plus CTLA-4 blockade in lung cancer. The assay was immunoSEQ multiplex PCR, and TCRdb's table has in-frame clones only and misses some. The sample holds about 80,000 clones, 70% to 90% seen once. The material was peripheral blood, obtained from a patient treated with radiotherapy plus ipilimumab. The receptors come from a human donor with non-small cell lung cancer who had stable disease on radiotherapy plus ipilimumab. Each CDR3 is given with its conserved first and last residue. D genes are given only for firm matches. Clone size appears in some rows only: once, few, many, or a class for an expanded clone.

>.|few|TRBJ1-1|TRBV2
TGTGCCAGCAGTGAACTGGGGTTCGGCACTGAAGCTTTCTTT
CASSELGFGTEAFF
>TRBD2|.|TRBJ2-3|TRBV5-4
TGTGCCAGCAGCTGGGACTCTCTTGGCGGGAGTTCTAGCACAGATACGCAGTATTTT
CASSWDSLGGSSSTDTQYF
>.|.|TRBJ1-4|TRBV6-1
TGTGCCAGCAGAACAGGGAATAATGAAAAACTGTTTTTT
CASRTGNNEKLFF
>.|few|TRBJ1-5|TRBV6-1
TGTGCCAGCAGTGACAGCAATCAGCCCCAGCATTTT
CASSDSNQPQHF
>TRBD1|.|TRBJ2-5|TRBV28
TGTGCCAGCAGTCTAGGGGGCTCCTCCGCCCGGACCCAGTACTTC
CASSLGGSSARTQYF
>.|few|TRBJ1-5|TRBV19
TGTGCCAGTAGTATCAGTCAGGGCCTCTATAAGCCCCAGCATTTT
CASSISQGLYKPQHF
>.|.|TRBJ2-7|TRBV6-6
TGTGCCAGCAGTACCCGGGCCGAGCGGGAGCAGTACTTC
CASSTRAEREQYF
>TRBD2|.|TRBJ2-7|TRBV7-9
TGTGCCAGCAGCCCTAATACGGGCGGGGGATCCTCCTACGAGCAGTACTTC
CASSPNTGGGSSYEQYF
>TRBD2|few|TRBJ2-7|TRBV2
TGTGCCAGCAGTCGGGGGGTGGGGCGGGCCGAGAGGAAGCAGTACTTC
CASSRGVGRAERKQYF
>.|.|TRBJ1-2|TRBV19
TGTGTCAGTAGTATACAGAGCGGTCCTAGCTATGGCTACACCTTC
CVSSIQSGPSYGYTF
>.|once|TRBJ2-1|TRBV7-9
TGTGCCAGCAGCTTAGAACTGGGGATGGACAATGAGCAGTTCTTC
CASSLELGMDNEQFF
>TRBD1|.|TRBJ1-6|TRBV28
TGTGCCAGCAGTTTCAGGGACAGGGCAGGATCACCCCTCCACTTT
CASSFRDRAGSPLHF
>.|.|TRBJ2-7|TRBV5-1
TGCGCCAGCAGCCGGGGAGGGGGTGCCTACGAGCAGTACTTC
CASSRGGGAYEQYF
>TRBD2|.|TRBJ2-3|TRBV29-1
TGCAGCGTCGCCGGGACTAGCGGGAGAGGAGATACGCAGTATTTT
CSVAGTSGRGDTQYF
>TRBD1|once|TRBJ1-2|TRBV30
TGTGCCTGGCCCAGGGGGTATGGCTACACCTTC
CAWPRGYGYTF
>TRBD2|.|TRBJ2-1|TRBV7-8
TGTGCCGTAGGGAGCGGGAGTTTGTACAATGAGCAGTTCTTC
CAVGSGSLYNEQFF
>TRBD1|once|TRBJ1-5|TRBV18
TGTGCCAGCACAGGGGGGGACAATCAGCCCCAGCATTTT
CASTGGDNQPQHF
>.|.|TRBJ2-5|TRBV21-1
TGTGCCAGCCTCAACAGGGCAGGGAAACAAGAGACCCAGTACTTC
CASLNRAGKQETQYF
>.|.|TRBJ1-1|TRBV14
TGTGCCAGCAGCCAAGCCTTATATCTGGGGGAGGCTTTCTTT
CASSQALYLGEAFF
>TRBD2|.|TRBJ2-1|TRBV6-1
TGTGCCAGCAGTGAGGTTCGCCACGGCGGGAGGGGCTACAATGAGCAGTTCTTC
CASSEVRHGGRGYNEQFF
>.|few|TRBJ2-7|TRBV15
TGTGCCACCAGCAGAGATCGTGTGGGGCCGAGCTCCTACGAGCAGTACTTC
CATSRDRVGPSSYEQYF
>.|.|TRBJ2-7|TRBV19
TGTGCCAGTAGTATCCGGCAGGGGATCATCTACGAGCAGTACTTC
CASSIRQGIIYEQYF
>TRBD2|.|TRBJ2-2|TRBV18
TGTGCCAGCTCACCACGGGAGGGGAACACCGGGGAGCTGTTTTTT
CASSPREGNTGELFF
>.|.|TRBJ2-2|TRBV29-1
TGCAGCGTTGTCTCCCAGACCGGGGAGCTGTTTTTT
CSVVSQTGELFF
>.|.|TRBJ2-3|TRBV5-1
TGCGCCAGCAGCCTTAGCACAGATACGCAGTATTTT
CASSLSTDTQYF
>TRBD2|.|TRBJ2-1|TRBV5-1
TGCGCCAGCAGCTTGAATTTCTTACGGGGACGGCAGTTACGGGAGGGGAATGAGCAGTTCTTC
CASSLNFLRGRQLREGNEQFF
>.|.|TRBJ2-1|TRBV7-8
TGTGCCAGCACCCCCGCGAGGGGCGGTGAGCAGTTCTTC
CASTPARGGEQFF
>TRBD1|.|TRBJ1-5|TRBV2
TGTGCCAGCAGTGCTCAGGGGGGCAATCAGCCCCAGCATTTT
CASSAQGGNQPQHF
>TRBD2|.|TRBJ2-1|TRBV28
TGTGCCAGCAGAGACAGAACTAGCGGACCTAAGCAGTTCTTC
CASRDRTSGPKQFF
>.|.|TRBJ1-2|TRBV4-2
TGTGCCAGCAGCCAAGAAAGGGGAAGCTATGGCTACACCTTC
CASSQERGSYGYTF
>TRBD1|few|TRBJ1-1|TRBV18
TGTGCCAGCTCACCAGGGGTCCGGGACAGCGTAATGAACACTGAAGCTTTCTTT
CASSPGVRDSVMNTEAFF
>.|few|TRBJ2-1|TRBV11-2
TGTGCCAGCAGCACCAGGGCGGGGAGGTTTGAGCAGTTCTTC
CASSTRAGRFEQFF
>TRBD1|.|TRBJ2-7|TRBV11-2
TGTGCCAGCAGCGTGGACAGGGCCAGCGAGCAGTACTTC
CASSVDRASEQYF
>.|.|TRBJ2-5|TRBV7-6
TGTGCCAGCAGCTTAGCACAAGAGACCCAGTACTTC
CASSLAQETQYF
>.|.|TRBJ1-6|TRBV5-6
TGTGCCAGCAGCTCGTACGGCAGGGAAAATTCACCCCTCCACTTT
CASSSYGRENSPLHF
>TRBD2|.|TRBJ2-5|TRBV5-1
TGCGCCAGCAGCTTGACTAGCGGGGCATTTCAAGAGACCCAGTACTTC
CASSLTSGAFQETQYF
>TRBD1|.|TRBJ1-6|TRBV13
TGTGCCAGCAGCTTAGGGGACAGGGGCCGGGTAAATTCACCCCTCCACTTT
CASSLGDRGRVNSPLHF
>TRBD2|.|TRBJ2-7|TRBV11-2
TGTGCCAGCAGCTTAGATGACGGGACTATTGACTTC
CASSLDDGTIDF
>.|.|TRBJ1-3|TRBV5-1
TGCGCCAGCAGCTTAAGTCAAGGTGGAAACACCATATATTTT
CASSLSQGGNTIYF
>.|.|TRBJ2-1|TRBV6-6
TGTGCCAGCAGTTACACCAGGGATGGGGAGCAGTTCTTC
CASSYTRDGEQFF
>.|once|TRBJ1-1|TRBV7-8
TGTGCCAGCAGCTCATTGACACCAATGAACACTGAAGCTTTCTTT
CASSSLTPMNTEAFF
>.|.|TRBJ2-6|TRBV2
TGTGCCAGCAGTGGGGGGACCTATGGGACTGGGGCCAACGTCCTGACTTTC
CASSGGTYGTGANVLTF
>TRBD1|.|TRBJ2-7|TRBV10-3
TGTGCCATCGGGGACAGGGTGTCGGAGGAGCAGTACTTC
CAIGDRVSEEQYF
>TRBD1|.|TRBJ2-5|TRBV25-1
TGTGCCAGCAGGGACACCCTACAGGGGCCGGCGTACTTC
CASRDTLQGPAYF
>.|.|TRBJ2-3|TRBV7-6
TGTGCCAGCAGCTTAGTTGCGACTAGCACAGATACGCAGTATTTT
CASSLVATSTDTQYF
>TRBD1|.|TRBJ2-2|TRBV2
TGTGCCAGCAGTCCGCGGGACAGGGGCACCGGGGAGCTGTTTTTT
CASSPRDRGTGELFF
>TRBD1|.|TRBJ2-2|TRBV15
TGTGCCACCAGCAGAGACCCCTCTCGACAGGGTCGGACCGGGGAGCTGTTTTTT
CATSRDPSRQGRTGELFF
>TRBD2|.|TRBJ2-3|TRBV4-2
TGTGCCAGCAGCCAGCGGTACTGGCGGGGGGGCACAGATACGCAGTATTTT
CASSQRYWRGGTDTQYF
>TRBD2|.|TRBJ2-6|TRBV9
TGTGCCAGCAGCCTTCTCGGCGGGGGGAACGTCCTGACTTTC
CASSLLGGGNVLTF
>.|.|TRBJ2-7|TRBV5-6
TGTGCCAGCAGCTTTTCTAGCGACTCCTACGAGCAGTACTTC
CASSFSSDSYEQYF
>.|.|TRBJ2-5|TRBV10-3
TGTGCCACCAACACGGGAGAGACCCAGTACTTC
CATNTGETQYF
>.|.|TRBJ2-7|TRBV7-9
TGTGCCAGCAGCCAAGGGGCCGGCCTTTACGAGCAGTACTTC
CASSQGAGLYEQYF
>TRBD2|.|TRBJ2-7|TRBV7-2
TGTGCCAGCAGCTTCGGGAGGGCCTTAAACTACGAGCAGTACTTC
CASSFGRALNYEQYF